A selection of T cell receptor beta chains follows, all from one sample in a study of shared clonotypes between healthy human individuals. Libraries were prepared by immunoSEQ multiplex PCR; TCRdb keeps only in-frame clonotypes and omits some of them. The sample records under 550,000 clones, almost 97% being singletons. Sequencing used naive CD4+ T cells sorted from blood. These TCRs come from a woman younger than 45 in good health. CDR3s include the opening cysteine and the closing phenylalanine or tryptophan. D genes are given only for firm matches. Expanded clones are given a class, and other clones once, few, many or no size at all.

length: 13
V: TRBV6-1
size: -
D: -
J: TRBJ2-7
DNA: TGTGCCAGCAGATATGGGGGAGTTTACGAGCAGTACTTC
CDR3: CASRYGGVYEQYF

length: 13
V: TRBV7-3
size: -
D: -
J: TRBJ1-1
DNA: TGTGCCAGCAGCGATCGGGGTAGGGCTGAAGCTTTCTTT
CDR3: CASSDRGRAEAFF

length: 11
V: TRBV10-3
size: -
D: -
J: TRBJ2-5
DNA: TGTGCCATCAGTGGGGGAGAGACCCAGTACTTC
CDR3: CAISGGETQYF

length: 19
V: TRBV28
size: -
D: -
J: TRBJ1-2
DNA: TGTGCCAGCAGTTCTCGTGCCGGGACCCGGGGGAGGAAGGACTATGGCTACACCTTC
CDR3: CASSSRAGTRGRKDYGYTF

length: 13
V: TRBV29-1
size: -
D: TRBD1
J: TRBJ2-7
DNA: TGCAGCACTACCGGGACAGGGGGCTACGAGCAGTACTTC
CDR3: CSTTGTGGYEQYF

length: 16
V: TRBV7-9
size: once
D: -
J: TRBJ1-1
DNA: TGTGCCAGCAGCCACCCCGAACTGACAGGAGCAGCCGAAGCTTTCTTT
CDR3: CASSHPELTGAAEAFF

length: 16
V: TRBV27
size: -
D: -
J: TRBJ2-3
DNA: TGTGCCAGCAGTTTAAATGGGACGAGGAACACAGATACGCAGTATTTT
CDR3: CASSLNGTRNTDTQYF

length: 18
V: TRBV10-3
size: -
D: -
J: TRBJ1-1
DNA: TGTGCCATCAGTGAGTCTTTCGGACGGTCTGAGGCGAACACTGAAGCTTTCTTT
CDR3: CAISESFGRSEANTEAFF

length: 14
V: TRBV6-1
size: -
D: -
J: TRBJ1-5
DNA: TGTGCCAGCAGGGAGGGCTTGGGCAATCAGCCCCAGCATTTT
CDR3: CASREGLGNQPQHF

length: 18
V: TRBV11-3
size: -
D: TRBD1
J: TRBJ1-1
DNA: TGTGCCAGCAGCTCCCTGGGGGACAGGGAGTTTTTTTTGACTGAAGCTTTCTTT
CDR3: CASSSLGDREFFLTEAFF

length: 15
V: TRBV5-1
size: once
D: TRBD2
J: TRBJ2-1
DNA: TGCGCCAGCAGCCCGGTAGCGGGAGCCTACAATGAGCAGTTCTTC
CDR3: CASSPVAGAYNEQFF

length: 17
V: TRBV19
size: -
D: TRBD1
J: TRBJ1-5
DNA: TGTGCCAGTACCCACACCAGGGGACAGAAGGGCAATCAGCCCCAGCATTTT
CDR3: CASTHTRGQKGNQPQHF

length: 13
V: TRBV28
size: -
D: TRBD1
J: TRBJ2-7
DNA: TGTGCCACCGAACCGGGACAGGGCTACGAGCAGTACTTC
CDR3: CATEPGQGYEQYF

length: 14
V: TRBV6-5
size: -
D: -
J: TRBJ2-4
DNA: TGTGCCAGCACCCCCCTAGGGGCCAAAAACATTCAGTACTTC
CDR3: CASTPLGAKNIQYF

length: 14
V: TRBV28
size: -
D: TRBD2
J: TRBJ2-5
DNA: TGTGCCAGCAGGCCTAGCGGGAGTGGAGAGACCCAGTACTTC
CDR3: CASRPSGSGETQYF

length: 13
V: TRBV13
size: once
D: -
J: TRBJ1-1
DNA: TGTGCCAGCAGCTCCAGAGCGAACACTGAAGCTTTCTTT
CDR3: CASSSRANTEAFF

length: 16
V: TRBV18
size: -
D: -
J: TRBJ1-4
DNA: TGTGCCAGCTCACCCAAAGCTGGGGGTTGGGGTGAAAAACTGTTTTTT
CDR3: CASSPKAGGWGEKLFF

length: 19
V: TRBV18
size: -
D: -
J: TRBJ1-1
DNA: TGTGCCAGCTCACCGGTGCGGGGCCGGCTTTCACAGTTGAACACTGAAGCTTTCTTT
CDR3: CASSPVRGRLSQLNTEAFF

length: 16
V: TRBV19
size: once
D: TRBD2
J: TRBJ2-1
DNA: TGTGCCAGTATGGCGGGGGGCTTCGGGGGAAAGAATGAGCAGTTCTTC
CDR3: CASMAGGFGGKNEQFF

length: 16
V: TRBV30
size: -
D: -
J: TRBJ2-7
DNA: TGTGCCTGGAGTGGACTAGTTCCCTCCCTCTCCTACGAGCAGTACTTC
CDR3: CAWSGLVPSLSYEQYF

length: 14
V: TRBV28
size: once
D: -
J: TRBJ2-5
DNA: TGTGCCAGCAGTTATATCAGGGGCCAAGAGACCCAGTACTTC
CDR3: CASSYIRGQETQYF

length: 15
V: TRBV10-2
size: -
D: TRBD1
J: TRBJ1-3
DNA: TGCGCCACCGCGCCCCAGGGGGCCACTGGAAACACCATATATTTT
CDR3: CATAPQGATGNTIYF

length: 14
V: TRBV5-6
size: -
D: -
J: TRBJ2-5
DNA: TGTGCCAGCAGCTCGCACGGAACAGGGGAGACCCAGTACTTC
CDR3: CASSSHGTGETQYF

length: 18
V: TRBV5-4
size: -
D: TRBD1
J: TRBJ2-5
DNA: TGTGCCAGCAGCTATGGACAGGGAGTAGGAGCATCCAAAGAGACCCAGTACTTC
CDR3: CASSYGQGVGASKETQYF

length: 11
V: TRBV28
size: -
D: -
J: TRBJ2-7
DNA: TGTGCCAGCAGTACACACTACGAGCAGTACTTC
CDR3: CASSTHYEQYF

length: 16
V: TRBV28
size: -
D: -
J: TRBJ2-6
DNA: TGTGCCAGCAGCTTGCCTTCTGGCATTGGGGCCAACGTCCTGACTTTC
CDR3: CASSLPSGIGANVLTF

length: 20
V: TRBV7-3
size: -
D: TRBD1
J: TRBJ1-1
DNA: TGTGCCAGCAGCCTCCCGGGGTACTGGACAGGGAAAAGCATGAACACTGAAGCTTTCTTT
CDR3: CASSLPGYWTGKSMNTEAFF

length: 17
V: TRBV4-1
size: -
D: -
J: TRBJ2-7
DNA: TGCGCCAGCAGCCCATCCGCGAGTTCGGGGAGGTCCTACGAGCAGTACTTC
CDR3: CASSPSASSGRSYEQYF

length: 14
V: TRBV6-6
size: -
D: -
J: TRBJ2-7
DNA: TGTGCCAGCAGTTGGCGGGGGCAGTCCTACGAGCAGTACTTC
CDR3: CASSWRGQSYEQYF

length: 12
V: TRBV30
size: few
D: -
J: TRBJ1-1
DNA: TGTGCCTGGATGCAAGGGAACACTGAAGCTTTCTTT
CDR3: CAWMQGNTEAFF

length: 12
V: TRBV7-3
size: -
D: -
J: TRBJ2-3
DNA: TGTGCCAGCAGCTTAGCGGATGATACGCAGTATTTT
CDR3: CASSLADDTQYF

length: 17
V: TRBV28
size: -
D: TRBD1
J: TRBJ1-5
DNA: TGTGCCAGCAGACTAAATCAAAACAGGGGAAGCAATCAGCCCCAGCATTTT
CDR3: CASRLNQNRGSNQPQHF

length: 13
V: TRBV29-1
size: -
D: TRBD1
J: TRBJ2-5
DNA: TGCAGCGTTTTCTCCCCAGGGGGAGAGACCCAGTACTTC
CDR3: CSVFSPGGETQYF

length: 14
V: TRBV12-2
size: -
D: -
J: TRBJ2-7
DNA: TGTGCAAGTCGTTATAGCGGGATCTCCTACGAGCAGTACTTC
CDR3: CASRYSGISYEQYF

length: 15
V: TRBV27
size: once
D: -
J: TRBJ1-1
DNA: TGTGCCAGCAGCCCCGGGGCCTGGGAGGACACTGAAGCTTTCTTT
CDR3: CASSPGAWEDTEAFF

length: 15
V: TRBV18
size: once
D: TRBD1
J: TRBJ1-5
DNA: TGTGCCAGCTCACCTGGGGAGACAGGGAATCAGCCCCAGCATTTT
CDR3: CASSPGETGNQPQHF

length: 17
V: TRBV28
size: -
D: TRBD1
J: TRBJ2-1
DNA: TGTGCCAGCAGTTCCCCCGCCGGGACAGGGTCCGACAATGAGCAGTTCTTC
CDR3: CASSSPAGTGSDNEQFF

length: 11
V: TRBV2
size: -
D: -
J: TRBJ1-1
DNA: TGTGCCAGCAGTGAATGGAATATCGCTTTCTTT
CDR3: CASSEWNIAFF

length: 11
V: TRBV2
size: -
D: -
J: TRBJ2-5
DNA: TGTGCCAGCCAAGGCGCGGAGACCCAGTACTTC
CDR3: CASQGAETQYF

length: 18
V: TRBV4-1
size: -
D: TRBD2
J: TRBJ2-2
DNA: TGCGCCAGCAGCCAAGACCGGACTAGCGGGAGGTTCACCGGGGAGCTGTTTTTT
CDR3: CASSQDRTSGRFTGELFF

length: 14
V: TRBV6-5
size: -
D: TRBD1
J: TRBJ2-7
DNA: TGTGCCAGCAGTTCCCGGGGACAGGTCTACGAGCAGTACTTC
CDR3: CASSSRGQVYEQYF

length: 17
V: TRBV18
size: -
D: -
J: TRBJ1-1
DNA: TGTGCCAGCTCACCATTCGCTGCCGTCGGACAGAACACTGAAGCTTTCTTT
CDR3: CASSPFAAVGQNTEAFF

length: 13
V: TRBV28
size: -
D: -
J: TRBJ2-3
DNA: TGTGCCAGCACTAGGGACAGCACAGATACGCAGTATTTT
CDR3: CASTRDSTDTQYF

length: 13
V: TRBV11-3
size: -
D: -
J: TRBJ2-3
DNA: TGTGCCAGCAGCACACGGGGCCAGGATACGCAGTATTTT
CDR3: CASSTRGQDTQYF

length: 14
V: TRBV27
size: -
D: -
J: TRBJ2-3
DNA: TGTGCCAGCAGGGCGATAGGGGGAATAGATACGCAGTATTTT
CDR3: CASRAIGGIDTQYF

length: 15
V: TRBV25-1
size: once
D: -
J: TRBJ1-2
DNA: TGTGCCAGCAGTCCAGGTGGCGAGGTCAACTATGGCTACACCTTC
CDR3: CASSPGGEVNYGYTF

length: 13
V: TRBV2
size: few
D: TRBD1
J: TRBJ1-5
DNA: TGTGCCAGCAGCCGACAGGGTGACAAGCCCCAGCATTTT
CDR3: CASSRQGDKPQHF

length: 14
V: TRBV2
size: -
D: -
J: TRBJ2-2
DNA: TGTGCCAGCAGAGGGGCCGAAGGCACCGGGGAGCTGTTTTTT
CDR3: CASRGAEGTGELFF

length: 19
V: TRBV7-9
size: -
D: TRBD1
J: TRBJ2-6
DNA: TGTGCCAGCAGCATAAACTGGGACAGGTCGAGCTCTGGGGCCAACGTCCTGACTTTC
CDR3: CASSINWDRSSSGANVLTF

length: 14
V: TRBV6-5
size: -
D: -
J: TRBJ2-1
DNA: TGTGCCAGCAGTTACGCCGGGCAGGGGACCGAGCAGTTCTTC
CDR3: CASSYAGQGTEQFF

length: 12
V: TRBV19
size: -
D: -
J: TRBJ2-2
DNA: TGTGCCAGTAGTCTGACCGCAGGGGAGCTGTTTTTT
CDR3: CASSLTAGELFF

length: 15
V: TRBV6-6
size: -
D: -
J: TRBJ1-2
DNA: TGTGCCAGCAGTTACGGACAGCCCGAGGGGTATGGCTACACCTTC
CDR3: CASSYGQPEGYGYTF

length: 14
V: TRBV7-9
size: -
D: -
J: TRBJ2-1
DNA: TGTGCCAGCACTCTAAACAAAAGTCTAAATGAGCAGTTCTTC
CDR3: CASTLNKSLNEQFF

length: 15
V: TRBV5-1
size: -
D: -
J: TRBJ2-7
DNA: TGCGCCAGCAGCCCTAGTCGGGGAGGAGCGTACGAGCAGTACTTC
CDR3: CASSPSRGGAYEQYF